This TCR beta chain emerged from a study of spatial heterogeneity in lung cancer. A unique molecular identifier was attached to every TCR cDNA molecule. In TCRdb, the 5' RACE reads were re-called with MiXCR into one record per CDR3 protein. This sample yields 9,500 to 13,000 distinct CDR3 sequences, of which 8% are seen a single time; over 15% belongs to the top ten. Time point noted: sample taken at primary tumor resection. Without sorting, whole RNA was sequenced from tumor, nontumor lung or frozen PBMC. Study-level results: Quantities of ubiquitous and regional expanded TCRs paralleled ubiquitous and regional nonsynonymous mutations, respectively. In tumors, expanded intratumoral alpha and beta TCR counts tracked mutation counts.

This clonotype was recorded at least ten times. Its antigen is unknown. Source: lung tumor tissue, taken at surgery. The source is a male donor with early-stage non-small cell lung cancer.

The CDR3 DNA is TGCGCCAGCAGCTTCGAACCCGGGACAGGGAACGAGCAGTACTTC. This gives the protein CASSFEPGTGNEQYF. This chain connects TRBV5-1 to TRBJ2-7, with TRBD1 identical over 9 bases. This CDR3 has 15 amino acids. Germline loops: CDR1 SGHRS, CDR2 YFSETQ. J was trimmed by 5 bases and V by 2 bases; bases with no gene match: 8.